These T cell receptor beta chains were read from a single sample in a study of T cell repertoires in aging, cancer and after chemotherapy. TCRdb re-called the multiplex PCR reads through MiXCR, storing one row per CDR3 protein. The sample carries some 2,000 distinct CDR3 sequences, around 36% recorded once. The sequencing input was blood. Receptor source: a human donor with a solid tumor. CDR3s include the opening cysteine and the closing phenylalanine or tryptophan. A D gene is named only where the DNA matches it firmly. Clone size appears in some rows only: once, few, many, or a class for an expanded clone.

clone size: .
D gene: TRBD2
V gene: TRBV11-1
J gene: TRBJ2-7
CDR3 protein: CASSSTSGTNEQYF
CDR3 DNA: TGTGCCAGCAGCTCGACTAGCGGTACCAACGAGCAGTACTTC

clone size: .
D gene: TRBD1
V gene: TRBV27
J gene: TRBJ1-2
CDR3 protein: CASSLGYRGPTFDYGYTF
CDR3 DNA: TGTGCCAGCAGTTTAGGATACAGGGGGCCGACCTTCGACTATGGCTACACCTTC

clone size: .
D gene: .
V gene: TRBV6-2/TRBV6-3
J gene: TRBJ2-6
CDR3 protein: CASGFYGANVLTF
CDR3 DNA: TGTGCCAGCGGCTTTTATGGGGCCAACGTCCTGACTTTC

clone size: few
D gene: .
V gene: TRBV20-1
J gene: TRBJ2-3
CDR3 protein: CSAPPLGLAWGTDTQYF
CDR3 DNA: TGCAGTGCTCCCCCCTTAGGGCTAGCGTGGGGCACAGATACGCAGTATTTT

clone size: few
D gene: TRBD2
V gene: TRBV6-5
J gene: TRBJ2-2
CDR3 protein: CASRPTTSGRNTGELFF
CDR3 DNA: TGTGCCAGCAGGCCAACGACTAGCGGGAGGAACACCGGGGAGCTGTTTTTT

clone size: .
D gene: .
V gene: TRBV6-5
J gene: TRBJ1-1
CDR3 protein: CASRQKGGRDTEAFF
CDR3 DNA: TGTGCCAGCAGACAGAAGGGGGGGCGGGACACTGAAGCTTTCTTT

clone size: .
D gene: TRBD2
V gene: TRBV7-2
J gene: TRBJ2-1
CDR3 protein: CASSSGLAGWNEQFF
CDR3 DNA: TGTGCCAGCAGCTCGGGACTAGCGGGGTGGAATGAGCAGTTCTTC

clone size: few
D gene: .
V gene: TRBV7-2
J gene: TRBJ1-3
CDR3 protein: CASSLGLGGNTIYF
CDR3 DNA: TGTGCCAGCAGCCTGGGCCTCGGTGGAAACACCATATATTTT

clone size: .
D gene: TRBD1
V gene: TRBV5-5
J gene: TRBJ1-2
CDR3 protein: CASTTQGTGGRGYTF
CDR3 DNA: TGTGCCAGCACCACCCAGGGGACAGGGGGACGGGGCTACACCTTC

clone size: few
D gene: .
V gene: TRBV6-1
J gene: TRBJ2-7
CDR3 protein: CASSRHRDYEQYF
CDR3 DNA: TGTGCCAGCAGCCGACACAGGGATTACGAGCAGTACTTC

clone size: .
D gene: TRBD1
V gene: TRBV7-9
J gene: TRBJ2-7
CDR3 protein: CASSPTGEVYEQYF
CDR3 DNA: TGTGCCAGCAGCCCGACAGGGGAGGTCTACGAGCAGTACTTC

clone size: .
D gene: .
V gene: TRBV12-3/TRBV12-4
J gene: TRBJ2-7
CDR3 protein: CASSSLSGSRYF
CDR3 DNA: TGTGCCAGCAGTTCCCTCTCCGGGAGTCGATACTTC

clone size: .
D gene: .
V gene: TRBV27
J gene: TRBJ1-2
CDR3 protein: CASSLRRGTNMYGYTF
CDR3 DNA: TGTGCCAGCAGTTTAAGGCGGGGCACCAACATGTATGGCTACACCTTC

clone size: few
D gene: .
V gene: TRBV6-5
J gene: TRBJ1-4
CDR3 protein: CASRPGNSNEKLFF
CDR3 DNA: TGTGCCAGCAGACCAGGGAACTCTAATGAAAAACTGTTTTTT

clone size: few
D gene: .
V gene: TRBV19
J gene: TRBJ2-1
CDR3 protein: CASRGARRSLGDEQFF
CDR3 DNA: TGTGCCAGTAGGGGGGCACGACGCAGTCTAGGGGATGAGCAGTTCTTC

clone size: .
D gene: .
V gene: TRBV5-4
J gene: TRBJ1-1
CDR3 protein: CASSLAPDLRTEAFF
CDR3 DNA: TGTGCCAGCAGCTTGGCCCCAGACTTGAGGACTGAAGCTTTCTTT

clone size: .
D gene: TRBD2
V gene: TRBV18
J gene: TRBJ2-7
CDR3 protein: CASSPREGGDEQYF
CDR3 DNA: TGTGCCAGCTCACCACGAGAGGGAGGGGACGAGCAGTACTTC